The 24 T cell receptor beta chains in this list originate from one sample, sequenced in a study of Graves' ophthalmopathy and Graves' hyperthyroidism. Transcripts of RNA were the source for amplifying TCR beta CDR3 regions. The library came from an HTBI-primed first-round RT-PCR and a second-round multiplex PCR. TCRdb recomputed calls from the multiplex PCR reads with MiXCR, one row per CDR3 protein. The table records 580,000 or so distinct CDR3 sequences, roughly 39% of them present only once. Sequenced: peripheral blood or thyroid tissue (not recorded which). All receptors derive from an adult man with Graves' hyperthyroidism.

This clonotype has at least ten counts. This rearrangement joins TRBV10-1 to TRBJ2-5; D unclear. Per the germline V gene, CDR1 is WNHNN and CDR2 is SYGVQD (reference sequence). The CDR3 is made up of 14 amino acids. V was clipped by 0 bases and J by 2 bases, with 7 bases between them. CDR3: CASSESPDQETQYF. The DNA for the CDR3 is TGCGCCAGCAGTGAGTCGCCAGATCAAGAGACCCAGTACTTC.

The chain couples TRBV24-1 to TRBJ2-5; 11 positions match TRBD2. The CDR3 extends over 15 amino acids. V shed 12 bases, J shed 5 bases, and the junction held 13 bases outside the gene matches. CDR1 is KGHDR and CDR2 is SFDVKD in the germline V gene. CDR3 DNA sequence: TGTGCCCCCGGGACTAGCGGCCTGGTAATTGAGACCCAGTACTTC. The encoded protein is CAPGTSGLVIETQYF.

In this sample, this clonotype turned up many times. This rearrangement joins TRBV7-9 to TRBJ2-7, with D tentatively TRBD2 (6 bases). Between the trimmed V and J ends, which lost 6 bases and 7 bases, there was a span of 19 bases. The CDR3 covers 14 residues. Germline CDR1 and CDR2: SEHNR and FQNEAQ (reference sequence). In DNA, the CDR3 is TGTGCCAGCAGTGCACGGGAGAGGGGTGCGGAGCAGTACTTC. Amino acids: CASSARERGAEQYF.

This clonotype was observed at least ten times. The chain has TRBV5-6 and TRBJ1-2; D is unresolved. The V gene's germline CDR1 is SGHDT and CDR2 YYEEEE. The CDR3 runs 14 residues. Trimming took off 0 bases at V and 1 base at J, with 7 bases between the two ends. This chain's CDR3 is CASSLALYNYGYTF. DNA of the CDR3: TGTGCCAGCAGCTTGGCCCTCTATAACTATGGCTACACCTTC.

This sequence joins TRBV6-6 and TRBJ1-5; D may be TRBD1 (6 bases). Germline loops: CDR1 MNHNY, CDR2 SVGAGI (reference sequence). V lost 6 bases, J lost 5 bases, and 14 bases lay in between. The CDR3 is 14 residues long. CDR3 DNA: TGTGCCAGCAGACAGGGCGGATTCGATCAGCCCCAGCATTTT. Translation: CASRQGGFDQPQHF.

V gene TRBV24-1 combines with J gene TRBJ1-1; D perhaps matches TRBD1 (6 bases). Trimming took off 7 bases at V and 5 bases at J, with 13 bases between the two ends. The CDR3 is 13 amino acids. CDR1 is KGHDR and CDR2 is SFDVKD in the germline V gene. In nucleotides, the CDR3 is TGTGCCACCAGCGCCCGGACAGAGACTGAAGCTTTCTTT. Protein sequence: CATSARTETEAFF.

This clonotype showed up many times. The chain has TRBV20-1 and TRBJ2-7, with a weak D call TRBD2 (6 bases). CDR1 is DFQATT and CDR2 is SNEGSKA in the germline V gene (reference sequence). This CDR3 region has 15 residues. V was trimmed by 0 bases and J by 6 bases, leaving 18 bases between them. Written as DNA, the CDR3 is TGCAGTGCTAGAGATTGGGACTCCTCAAATTTCGAGCAGTACTTC. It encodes CSARDWDSSNFEQYF.

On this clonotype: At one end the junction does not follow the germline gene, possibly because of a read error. CDR3 DNA sequence: TGTGCCAGCAGCTTGGAAGGGACATCCCCCTACGAGCAGTGCTTC. Translation gives CASSLEGTSPYEQCF. This chain joins TRBV7-9 and TRBJ2-7; tentatively, D is TRBD1 (6 bases). This CDR3 is built from 15 residues. Looked up from germline, CDR1 is SEHNR and CDR2 is FQNEAQ (reference sequence).

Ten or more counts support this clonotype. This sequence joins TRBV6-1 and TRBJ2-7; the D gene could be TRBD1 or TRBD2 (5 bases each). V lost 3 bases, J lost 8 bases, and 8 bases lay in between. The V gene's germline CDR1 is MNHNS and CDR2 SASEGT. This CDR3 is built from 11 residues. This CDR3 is CASSEPGQQYF. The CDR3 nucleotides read TGTGCCAGCAGTGAGCCGGGACAGCAGTACTTC.

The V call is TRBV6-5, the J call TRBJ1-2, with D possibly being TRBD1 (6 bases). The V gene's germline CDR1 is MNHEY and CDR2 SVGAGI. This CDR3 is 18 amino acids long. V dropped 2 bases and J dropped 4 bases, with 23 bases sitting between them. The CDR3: CASSYVFGRQGNGYGYTF. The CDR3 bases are TGTGCCAGCAGTTACGTATTTGGTCGGCAGGGGAACGGCTATGGCTACACCTTC.

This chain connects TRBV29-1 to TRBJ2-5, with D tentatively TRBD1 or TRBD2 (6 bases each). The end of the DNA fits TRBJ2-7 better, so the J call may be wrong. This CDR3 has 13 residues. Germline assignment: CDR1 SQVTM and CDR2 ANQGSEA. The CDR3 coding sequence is TGCAGCGTTGACGGGGGCTTAATCTACGAGCAGTACTTC. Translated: CSVDGGLIYEQYF.

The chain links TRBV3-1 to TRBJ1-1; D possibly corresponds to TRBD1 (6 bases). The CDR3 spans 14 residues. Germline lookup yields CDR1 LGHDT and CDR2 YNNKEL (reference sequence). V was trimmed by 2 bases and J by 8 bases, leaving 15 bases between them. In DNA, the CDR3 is TGTGCCAGCAGCCAACACAGGGCTACTAGAGAAGCTTTCTTT. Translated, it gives CASSQHRATREAFF.

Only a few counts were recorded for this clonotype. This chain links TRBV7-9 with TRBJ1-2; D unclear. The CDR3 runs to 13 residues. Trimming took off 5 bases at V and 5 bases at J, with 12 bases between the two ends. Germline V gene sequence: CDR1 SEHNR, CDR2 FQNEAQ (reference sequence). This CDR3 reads CASSATVEYGYTF. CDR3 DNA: TGTGCCAGCAGCGCCACAGTGGAGTATGGCTACACCTTC.

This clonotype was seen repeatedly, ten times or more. As DNA, the CDR3 is TGTGCCAGCAGTCGCCTCTCGGGTAGGGGCACTGAAGCTTTCTTT. Amino acids: CASSRLSGRGTEAFF. The V call is TRBV6-5, the J call TRBJ1-1; D is possibly TRBD1 (5 bases). Germline V gives CDR1 MNHEY, CDR2 SVGAGI. There are 15 residues in the CDR3. The V end was cut by 5 bases, the J end by 4 bases, with 17 bases between.

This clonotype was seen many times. CDR3 protein: CATSRPTGPHYGYTF. The CDR3 DNA is TGTGCCACCAGCAGACCCACAGGGCCCCACTATGGCTACACCTTC. The chain is built from TRBV15 and TRBJ1-2, with D possibly being TRBD1 (6 bases). V was clipped by 2 bases and J by 3 bases, with 13 bases between them. The germline CDR1 and CDR2 sequences are LNHNV and YYDKDF (reference sequence). The CDR3 length is 15 residues.

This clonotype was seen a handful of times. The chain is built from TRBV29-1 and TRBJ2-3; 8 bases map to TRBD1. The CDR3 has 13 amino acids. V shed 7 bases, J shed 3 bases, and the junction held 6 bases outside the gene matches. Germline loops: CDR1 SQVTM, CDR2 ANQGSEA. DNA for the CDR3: TGCAGCGGAGGACAGGGTGGGACAGATACGCAGTATTTT. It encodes CSGGQGGTDTQYF.

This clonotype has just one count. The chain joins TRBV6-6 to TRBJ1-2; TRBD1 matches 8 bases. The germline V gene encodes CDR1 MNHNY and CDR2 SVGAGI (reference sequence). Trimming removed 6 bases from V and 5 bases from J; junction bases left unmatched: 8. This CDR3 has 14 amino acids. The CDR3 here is CASRVGQGHYGYTF. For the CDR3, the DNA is TGTGCCAGCAGGGTAGGACAGGGTCATTATGGCTACACCTTC.

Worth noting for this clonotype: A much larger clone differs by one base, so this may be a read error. CDR3 sequence reads: CASSHGGYSNQPQHF. DNA for the CDR3: TGTGCCAGCAGTCATGGGGGGTATAGCAATCAGCCCCAGCATTTT. The chain uses TRBV12-3 or TRBV12-4 and TRBJ1-5; TRBD1 is a possible D gene (5 bases). Trimming removed 5 bases from V and 0 bases from J, with 11 bases in between. The length of the CDR3 is 15 residues.

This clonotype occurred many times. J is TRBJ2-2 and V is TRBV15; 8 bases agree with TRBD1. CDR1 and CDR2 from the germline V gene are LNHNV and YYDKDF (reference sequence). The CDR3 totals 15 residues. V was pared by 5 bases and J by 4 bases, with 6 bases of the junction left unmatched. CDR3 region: CATSGPGGPTGELFF. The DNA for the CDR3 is TGTGCCACCAGCGGTCCAGGGGGCCCCACCGGGGAGCTGTTTTTT.

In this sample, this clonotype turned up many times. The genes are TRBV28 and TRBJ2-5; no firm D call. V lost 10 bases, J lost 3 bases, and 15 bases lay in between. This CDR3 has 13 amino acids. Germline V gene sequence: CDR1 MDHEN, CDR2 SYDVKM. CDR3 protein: CATRPHSKETQYF. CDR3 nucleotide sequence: TGTGCCACCAGACCCCACAGCAAAGAGACCCAGTACTTC.

DNA for the CDR3: TGTGCCAGCAGCTTACCCACTTCATGGGTAGCGGGGGGGGAGACCCAGTACTTC. Encoded protein: CASSLPTSWVAGGETQYF. V is TRBV7-7 and J is TRBJ2-5, with 11 positions matching TRBD2. Per the germline V gene, CDR1 is SSHAT and CDR2 is FNYEAQ (reference sequence). Trimming cost V 2 bases and J 5 bases; bases outside gene matches: 13. This CDR3 contains 18 residues.

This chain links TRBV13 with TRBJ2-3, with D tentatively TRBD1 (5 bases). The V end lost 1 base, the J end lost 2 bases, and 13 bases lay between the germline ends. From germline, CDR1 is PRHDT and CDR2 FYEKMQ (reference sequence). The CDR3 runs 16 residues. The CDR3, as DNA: TGTGCCAGCAGCTTAGTGCGACAGAGTCTCACAGATACGCAGTATTTT. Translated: CASSLVRQSLTDTQYF.

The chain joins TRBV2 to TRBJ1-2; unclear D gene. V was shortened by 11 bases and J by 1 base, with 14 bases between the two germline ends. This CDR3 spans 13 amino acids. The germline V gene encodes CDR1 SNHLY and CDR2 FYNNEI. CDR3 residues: CAWIDGYNYGYTF. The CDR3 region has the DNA TGTGCCTGGATAGACGGATATAACTATGGCTACACCTTC.

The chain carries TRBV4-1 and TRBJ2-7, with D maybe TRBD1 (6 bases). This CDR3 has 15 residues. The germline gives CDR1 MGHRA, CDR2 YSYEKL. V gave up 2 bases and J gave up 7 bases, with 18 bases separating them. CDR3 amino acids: CASSQRGQLNYEQYF. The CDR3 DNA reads TGCGCCAGCAGCCAACGCGGACAGCTGAACTATGAGCAGTACTTC.